The entry that follows covers one TCR beta chain sequence. Its specificity is unknown. This sample stems from a study of T cell repertoires in cytomegalovirus infection. About the study: It was recently identified HLA-C-restricted and well-studied HLA-B-restricted CMV epitopes that the study used. Public TCR beta signatures marked donors with CMV infection and the matching HLA.

Germline V gene sequence: CDR1 SGHRS, CDR2 YFSETQ. This CDR3 comprises 15 residues. V was trimmed by 4 bases and J by 7 bases, leaving 15 bases between them. Each CDR3 protein gets one entry after TCRdb re-called the reads with MiXCR. The sample includes some 270,000 distinct CDR3 sequences, roughly a fifth of them seen just once. The specimen was cultured PBMCs, collected from culture after CMV antigen stimulation. The chain is built from TRBV5-1 and TRBJ1-6, with D possibly TRBD1 on 5 matching bases. This sequence was found in a human donor in good health (CMV status not recorded). Some clones in this sample may be carry-over from other donors' samples. For the CDR3, the DNA is TGCGCCAGCAGCCCCGAGGGACGGACAAATTCACCCCTCCACTTT. It codes for CASSPEGRTNSPLHF.